The clone carrying this T cell receptor (beta chain) was observed a few times. MiXCR, run by TCRdb on the RACE reads, gives a single entry per CDR3 protein. This table has approximately 340,000 distinct CDR3 sequences, around 6.9% appearing once. Time point described: patch test 1, 2 weeks after DPC sensitization. The treatment here: therapeutic diphenylcyclopropenone sensitization with weekly scalp DPC. These data come from a study of human T cells and chemical hapten exposure. Trimming removed 0 bases from V and 4 bases from J, with 19 bases in between. The germline gives CDR1 MGHRA, CDR2 YSYEKL. The length of the CDR3 is 17 residues.

The sample in question was whole blood, obtained in connection with sensitization to the hapten diphenylcyclopropenone (DPC). This chain links TRBV4-1 with TRBJ2-7; perhaps TRBD1 as D (6 bases). This TCR was sampled from a woman under 30 with alopecia areata. Some clones in this sample may be carry-over from other donors' samples. The CDR3 bases are TGCGCCAGCAGCCAAGAACCGATGCCAGGGGACCCTTACGAGCAGTACTTC. It is translated as CASSQEPMPGDPYEQYF.